The source of this T cell receptor (beta chain) is a study of blood T cell repertoires in COVID-19. The wider study: Collection of acute and convalescent COVID-19 samples took place in the United States, Italy and Spain. T cells, B-cell-depleted T cells, or PBMCs supplied cDNA or gDNA.

Between the trimmed V and J ends, which lost 7 bases and 0 bases, there was a span of 10 bases. CDR1 and CDR2 from the germline V gene are MNHEY and SVGAGI. The CDR3 runs to 14 residues. Authors' methods: Amplification of reference gene primers provided the estimated nucleated cell counts. Assay used: immunoSEQ multiplex PCR; TCRdb lists only in-frame clones, some missing. Clonal size and the V and J genes are those of that table, whereas D and trimming came from the DNA. The repertoire consists of approximately 270,000 clones, with 70% to 85% occurring once and the leading ten covering about 8.9%. The rearrangement joins TRBV6-5 to TRBJ2-4, with D maybe TRBD1 (6 bases). The sequence was obtained from a man older than 75 with acute or convalescent COVID-19. Sequenced: peripheral blood. CDR3 residues: CASTQQGAKNIQYF. CDR3 nucleotides: TGTGCCAGCACCCAACAGGGAGCCAAAAACATTCAGTACTTC.